The 14 T cell receptor beta chains below were found in one sample sequenced in a study of molecular identifiers for immune sequencing clone quantification. One entry per CDR3 protein results from TCRdb running MiXCR on the PCR reads. Altogether about 640,000 distinct CDR3 sequences are present, 20% being singletons, with the ten largest covering around 0.86%. The sample was naive CD8+ T cells from blood, with Jurkat cell RNA spiked in. Subset specified: FACS-sorted CD8+CD4-CCR7+CD45RA+ naive T cells. Receptors were obtained from a human donor in good health. Some libraries in this study had Jurkat cell RNA spiked in.

The chain is built from TRBV18 and TRBJ2-5; TRBD2 is a possible D gene (6 bases). Trimming took off 6 bases at V and 2 bases at J, with 16 bases between the two ends. The CDR3 is 15 residues long. Germline V gives CDR1 KGHSH, CDR2 LQKENI. The CDR3 protein is CASSAGDSKQETQYF. CDR3 sequence (DNA): TGTGCCAGCTCCGCCGGGGACTCTAAGCAAGAGACCCAGTACTTC.

The chain recombines TRBV29-1 with TRBJ2-3; D remains ambiguous. CDR1 and CDR2 (germline): SQVTM, ANQGSEA. The CDR3 has 14 amino acids. Trimming cost V 3 bases and J 7 bases, with 17 bases left between them. CDR3 protein: CSVEFVEVVNTQYF. CDR3 bases: TGCAGCGTTGAGTTTGTCGAGGTCGTGAATACGCAGTATTTT.

This clonotype was observed at least ten times. The chain joins TRBV27 to TRBJ1-1; D possibly corresponds to TRBD1 (5 bases). This CDR3 region has 10 residues. Between the trimmed V and J ends, which lost 8 bases and 6 bases, there was a span of 7 bases. Germline V CDR1 and CDR2: MNHEY, SMNVEV (reference sequence). In DNA form, the CDR3 reads TGTGCCAGCGGGGCCCCTGAAGCTTTCTTT. Protein: CASGAPEAFF.

The V gene is TRBV7-2, the J gene TRBJ2-5; TRBD1 aligns across 7 bases. The germline CDR1 and CDR2 sequences are SGHTA and FQGNSA. The CDR3 is made up of 16 amino acids. The V segment lost 7 bases and the J segment 0 bases; nucleotides outside the gene matches: 11. DNA of the CDR3: TGTGCCAGCACTCGATCGGACAGGCTGTACCAAGAGACCCAGTACTTC. Translating gives CASTRSDRLYQETQYF.

About this clonotype: Just one base apart from a much larger clone, this may be a read error. This chain joins TRBV28 and TRBJ2-5; D uncertain. The CDR3 loop spans 13 amino acids. CDR1 is MDHEN, CDR2 SYDVKM, per germline. For the CDR3, the DNA is TGTGCCAGCAGTTTCAGGACCCAAGAGACCCGGTACTTC. It codes for CASSFRTQETRYF.

This clonotype was found many times. V gene TRBV7-9 combines with J gene TRBJ2-1; D perhaps matches TRBD1 (6 bases). V lost 7 bases to trimming and J lost 9 bases, with 25 bases between them. This CDR3 has 16 amino acids. Germline V gene lookup returns CDR1 SEHNR and CDR2 FQNEAQ (reference sequence). The CDR3 loop is CASTISEGVQQGEQFF. The CDR3 nucleotides are TGTGCCAGCACCATCTCTGAGGGGGTGCAGCAGGGTGAGCAGTTCTTC.

This clonotype was seen once. This may be a read error, as it is one base from a much larger clone. The rearrangement uses TRBV7-3 and TRBJ1-5; D ambiguous. Germline CDR1 is SGHTA and CDR2 is FQGTGA. The CDR3 totals 14 residues. As DNA, the CDR3 is TGTGCCAGCAGCTTAGGCGGGGATAATCGGCCCCAGCATTTT. It is translated as CASSLGGDNRPQHF.

This clonotype has at least ten counts. V and J are TRBV27 and TRBJ1-6, with D perhaps matching TRBD1 (6 bases). V lost 5 bases to trimming and J lost 7 bases, with 12 bases between them. The CDR3 loop spans 14 amino acids. Germline CDR1 reads MNHEY; CDR2 reads SMNVEV (reference sequence). CDR3 in amino acids: CASSKTGWNSPLHF. DNA of the CDR3: TGTGCCAGCAGTAAAACAGGGTGGAATTCACCCCTCCACTTT.

This clonotype was counted ten times or more. CDR3 sequence reads: CASSQTPGQSNTEAFF. In DNA, the CDR3 is TGTGCCAGCTCACAAACTCCGGGACAATCAAACACTGAAGCTTTCTTT. J is TRBJ1-1 and V is TRBV18; D perhaps matches TRBD1 (6 bases). V shed 4 bases and J shed 2 bases, with 17 bases lying between them. The CDR3 has 16 residues. Germline V lookup: CDR1 KGHSH, CDR2 LQKENI.

On this clonotype: A clone one base away is much larger, so this may be a read error. This chain links TRBV7-9 with TRBJ1-1, with a weak D call TRBD1 (6 bases). Germline CDR1 reads SEHNR; CDR2 reads FQNEAQ (reference sequence). The CDR3 spans 12 residues. The CDR3 loop is CASGLEGGGAFF. In nucleotides, the CDR3 is TGTGCCAGCGGCTTAGAGGGAGGGGGAGCTTTCTTT. Full variable domain (rest looked up from reference TRBV7-9 and TRBJ1-1): DTGVSQNPRHKITKRGQNVTFRCDPISEHNRLYWYRQTLGQGPEFLTYFQNEAQLEKSRLLSDRFSAERPKGSFSTLEIQRTEQGDSAMYLCASGLEGGGAFFGQGTRLTVV.

The J gene is TRBJ2-5, the V gene TRBV5-5; no definite D call. Per the germline V gene, CDR1 is SGHKS and CDR2 is YYEKEE (reference sequence). Trimming left V 0 bases short and J 10 bases short, with 13 bases between. The length of the CDR3 is 13 residues. This CDR3 is CASSLDLPADQYF. CDR3 DNA sequence: TGTGCCAGCAGCTTGGATCTGCCGGCGGACCAGTACTTC.

Ten or more counts support this clonotype. The genes are TRBV19 and TRBJ2-7; D unresolved. The germline V gene encodes CDR1 LNHDA and CDR2 SQIVND (reference sequence). This CDR3 has 14 residues. Trimming took 2 bases from V and 5 from J, leaving 13 bases between them. The CDR3 here is CASSITHGHHEQYF. In DNA, the CDR3 is TGTGCCAGTAGTATAACCCATGGCCACCACGAGCAGTACTTC.

This clonotype was seen a handful of times. The junction differs from germline at one of its ends, possibly a read error. Here the CDR3 reads CASSLKDGFSYEQYF. DNA for the CDR3: TGTGCCAGCAGCTTGAAGGACGGATTTTCCTACGAGCAGTACTTC. The chain carries TRBV5-3 and TRBJ2-7; no firm D call. TRBV5-3 is assigned to the ORF class and has an uncertain function. The CDR3 covers 15 residues.

Many counts were recorded for this clonotype. The chain is built from TRBV23-1 and TRBJ2-1; a weak D match, TRBD1 (6 bases). TRBV23-1 belongs to the ORF category, with a function that is uncertain. The CDR3 length is 17 residues. Trimming removed 2 bases at V and 4 bases at J, with 18 bases between. In DNA form, the CDR3 reads TGCGCCAGCAGTCAAGGAGCGGCAGGGGTCTCGTACAATGAGCAGTTCTTC. Protein product: CASSQGAAGVSYNEQFF.